The next 22 T cell receptor beta chains were all read from a single sample in a study of shared clonotypes between healthy human individuals. Sequencing was performed with immunoSEQ multiplex PCR; in TCRdb, only in-frame clones are kept and a portion is missing. The sample comprises 500,000 to 550,000 clones, more than 95% of which are singletons, and 0.05% to 0.08% rests with the top ten. The sample taken for sequencing was naive CD4+ T cells sorted from blood. Subset defined: CD45RA+ positively selected. These receptors were taken from a young woman in good health.

The chain is built from TRBV30 and TRBJ1-1; D unresolved. The V gene lost 4 bases and the J gene lost 1 base, with 13 bases spanning the gap. There are 14 residues in the CDR3. The germline CDR1 and CDR2 sequences are GTSNPN and SVGIG (reference sequence). The CDR3 coding sequence is TGTGCCTGGATCTTATCGACCGAGAACACTGAAGCTTTCTTT. It translates to CAWILSTENTEAFF. Combining the CDR3 with reference TRBV30 and TRBJ1-1 gives the whole variable domain SQTIHQWPATLVQPVGSPLSLECTVEGTSNPNLYWYRQAAGRGLQLLFYSVGIGQISSEVPQNLSASRPQDRQFILSSKKLLLSDSGFYLCAWILSTENTEAFFGQGTRLTVV.

This CDR3 is CASSPPGRDSNNEQFF. In DNA, the CDR3 is TGTGCCAGCAGCCCTCCGGGCCGAGACAGTAACAATGAGCAGTTCTTC. The chain uses TRBV28 and TRBJ2-1; D is possibly TRBD1 (5 bases). CDR1 is MDHEN, CDR2 SYDVKM, per germline. With 6 bases removed from V and 5 bases from J, the gap between germline ends came to 20 bases. This CDR3 region has 16 residues.

The V call is TRBV29-1, the J call TRBJ2-7; no definite D call. V lost 8 bases and J lost 2, with 16 bases in between. The CDR3 contains 13 residues. The germline V gene encodes CDR1 SQVTM and CDR2 ANQGSEA. The CDR3: CSPRRCLAYEQYF. The CDR3 DNA follows: TGCAGCCCTCGAAGGTGCCTCGCCTACGAGCAGTACTTC.

The V gene is TRBV7-6, the J gene TRBJ1-1, with no clear D. The V gene lost 4 bases and the J gene lost 1 base, with 22 bases spanning the gap. The length of the CDR3 is 18 residues. Per the germline V gene, CDR1 is SGHVS and CDR2 is FNYEAQ. CDR3 amino acids: CASSSFLVVQSGNTEAFF. The CDR3 DNA is TGTGCCAGCAGCTCATTCTTAGTTGTTCAGTCGGGGAACACTGAAGCTTTCTTT. Combining the CDR3 with reference TRBV7-6 and TRBJ1-1 gives the whole variable domain GAGVSQSPRYKVTKRGQDVALRCDPISGHVSLYWYRQALGQGPEFLTYFNYEAQQDKSGLPNDRFSAERPEGSISTLTIQRTEQRDSAMYRCASSSFLVVQSGNTEAFFGQGTRLTVV.

CDR3 sequence (DNA): TGTGCCAGCAGTTTAGGGGGAAGGTCGTGGGTTGAGCAGTTCTTC. It encodes CASSLGGRSWVEQFF. This chain links TRBV28 with TRBJ2-1; tentatively, D is TRBD1 or TRBD2 (5 bases each). The CDR3 contains 15 residues. V lost 2 bases and J 9 bases, leaving 17 bases between the germline ends. Germline values: CDR1 MDHEN, CDR2 SYDVKM.

The rearrangement joins TRBV7-2 to TRBJ1-3; D may be TRBD1 (5 bases). The CDR3 totals 14 residues. The germline V gene encodes CDR1 SGHTA and CDR2 FQGNSA. V dropped 1 base and J dropped 6 bases, with 10 bases sitting between them. CDR3 residues: CASSLVGGENTIYF. In nucleotides, the CDR3 is TGTGCCAGCAGCTTAGTGGGAGGGGAAAACACCATATATTTT.

The chain combines TRBV4-2 with TRBJ2-1; D is possibly TRBD2 (6 bases). The CDR3 contains 17 residues. V lost 2 bases to trimming and J lost 4 bases, with 18 bases between them. CDR1 and CDR2 (germline): LGHNA, YNFKEQ. CDR3 coding DNA: TGTGCCAGCAGCCAACTACACGGGACTTCTCTATACAATGAGCAGTTCTTC. Translated: CASSQLHGTSLYNEQFF.

V gene TRBV9 combines with J gene TRBJ2-1, with TRBD2 matching over 14 bases. Per germline, CDR1 SGDLS and CDR2 YYNGEE. This CDR3 has 17 amino acids. V lost 4 bases and J lost 0; bases outside the gene matches: 3. For the CDR3, the DNA is TGTGCCAGCAGCTGGACTAGCGGGAGGAGCTCCTACAATGAGCAGTTCTTC. Protein sequence: CASSWTSGRSSYNEQFF.

V usage is TRBV20-1 and J usage is TRBJ2-5; D unresolved. Trimming shortened V by 5 bases and J by 5 bases, and 6 bases separated the two germline ends. Looked up from germline, CDR1 is DFQATT and CDR2 is SNEGSKA (reference sequence). CDR3 length: 10 amino acids. Here the CDR3 reads CSADGETQYF. CDR3 nucleotides: TGCAGTGCTGACGGGGAGACCCAGTACTTC.

This chain links TRBV9 with TRBJ1-4; D gene uncertain. The germline V gene encodes CDR1 SGDLS and CDR2 YYNGEE. The CDR3 has 13 residues. Deletions cut 0 bases from V and 4 bases from J, with 4 bases between. The CDR3 here is CASSVASNEKLFF. In nucleotides, the CDR3 is TGTGCCAGCAGCGTAGCTAGTAATGAAAAACTGTTTTTT.

The chain recombines TRBV7-9 with TRBJ2-5, with 11 nucleotides matching TRBD1. The V gene end was trimmed by 5 bases and the J gene end by 4 bases; junction bases not matched to a gene: 3. The CDR3 runs to 14 residues. The germline V gene has CDR1 SEHNR and CDR2 FQNEAQ (reference sequence). Written as DNA, the CDR3 is TGTGCCAGCAGCGGGGACAGGGGGGGAGAGACCCAGTACTTC. This sequence encodes CASSGDRGGETQYF. Using reference TRBV7-9 and TRBJ2-5 for the parts outside the CDR3, the full variable domain is DTGVSQNPRHKITKRGQNVTFRCDPISEHNRLYWYRQTLGQGPEFLTYFQNEAQLEKSRLLSDRFSAERPKGSFSTLEIQRTEQGDSAMYLCASSGDRGGETQYFGPGTRLLVL.

The rearrangement links TRBV7-9 to TRBJ2-4; weak D call: TRBD1 (5 bases). The germline V gene has CDR1 SEHNR and CDR2 FQNEAQ (reference sequence). Trimming cost V 5 bases and J 2 bases, with 13 bases left between them. There are 15 residues in the CDR3. The CDR3 sequence is CASSPRAEPKNIQYF. The CDR3 nucleotides are TGTGCCAGCAGCCCCAGGGCCGAGCCCAAAAACATTCAGTACTTC.

The J gene is TRBJ2-3, the V gene TRBV7-2; 11 nucleotides align to TRBD2. The trim removed 5 bases at V and 1 base at J, leaving 8 bases unmatched. This CDR3 has 17 amino acids. Germline lookup yields CDR1 SGHTA and CDR2 FQGNSA. This CDR3 reads CASSERKLAGGTDTQYF. CDR3 sequence (DNA): TGTGCCAGCAGCGAGAGGAAACTAGCGGGAGGCACAGATACGCAGTATTTT.

The chain is built from TRBV28 and TRBJ2-2, with TRBD2 matching over 7 bases. Germline assignment: CDR1 MDHEN and CDR2 SYDVKM. With 2 bases clipped from V and 4 bases from J, the junction kept 10 bases outside the gene matches. This CDR3 has 17 residues. In nucleotides, the CDR3 is TGTGCCAGCAGTTTAGATGGGGCGGGAGTGGGCACCGGGGAGCTGTTTTTT. Translation gives CASSLDGAGVGTGELFF.

A word on this clone: The sample contains more than one DNA sequence encoding this CDR3. The chain joins TRBV4-1 to TRBJ2-7; 7 bases line up with TRBD2. Germline assignment: CDR1 MGHRA and CDR2 YSYEKL. Trimming at V came to 1 base and at J to 2 bases, leaving 8 bases not matched to a gene. There are 16 residues in the CDR3. This chain's CDR3 is CASSQGRASGAYEQYF. The CDR3 nucleotides are TGCGCCAGCAGCCAAGGGAGGGCTAGCGGCGCCTACGAGCAGTACTTC.

The J gene is TRBJ1-5, the V gene TRBV28; TRBD1 might be the D (5 bases). V dropped 6 bases and J dropped 4 bases, with 19 bases sitting between them. The CDR3 is 16 amino acids. CDR1 is MDHEN and CDR2 is SYDVKM in the germline V gene. The CDR3 coding sequence is TGTGCCAGCAGGGTTGAAGGGGTGGGGAAGAATCAGCCCCAGCATTTT. This translates into CASRVEGVGKNQPQHF. The variable domain in full, completed from reference TRBV28 and TRBJ1-5, reads DVKVTQSSRYLVKRTGEKVFLECVQDMDHENMFWYRQDPGLGLRLIYFSYDVKMKEKGDIPEGYSVSREKKERFSLILESASTNQTSMYLCASRVEGVGKNQPQHFGDGTRLSIL.

The chain uses TRBV7-3 and TRBJ2-3; no clear D. The CDR3 extends over 14 amino acids. The germline V and J ends were trimmed by 5 bases and 0 bases, with 9 bases remaining between them. The germline V gene encodes CDR1 SGHTA and CDR2 FQGTGA. In nucleotides, the CDR3 is TGTGCCAGCAGCCAGGACCGCAGCACAGATACGCAGTATTTT. Translation: CASSQDRSTDTQYF.

V usage is TRBV7-7 and J usage is TRBJ2-2, with D tentatively TRBD1 (6 bases). The CDR3 has 14 residues. CDR1 and CDR2 (germline): SSHAT, FNYEAQ (reference sequence). Trimming removed 5 bases at V and 6 bases at J, with 13 bases between. The CDR3 protein is CASSGGSLAGELFF. In nucleotides, the CDR3 is TGTGCCAGCAGCGGGGGCTCGCTTGCCGGGGAGCTGTTTTTT. The whole variable domain, filled in from reference TRBV7-7 and TRBJ2-2, reads GAGVSQSPRYKVTKRGQDVTLRCDPISSHATLYWYQQALGQGPEFLTYFNYEAQPDKSGLPSDRFSAERPEGSISTLTIQRTEQRDSAMYRCASSGGSLAGELFFGEGSRLTVL.

The chain combines TRBV19 with TRBJ1-5, with D uncertain. The V and J ends lost 3 bases and 0 bases respectively, with 9 bases between them. CDR1 and CDR2 from the germline V gene are LNHDA and SQIVND (reference sequence). The CDR3 loop spans 15 amino acids. The CDR3 reads CASSIRPNSNQPQHF. For the CDR3, the DNA is TGTGCCAGTAGTATCAGGCCGAATAGCAATCAGCCCCAGCATTTT.

There are a few counts of this clone. The chain recombines TRBV11-2 with TRBJ2-7, with unresolved D. The CDR3 has 12 amino acids. Trimming pared 5 bases from V and 7 bases from J, leaving 12 bases between. Germline V gene sequence: CDR1 SGHAT, CDR2 FQNNGV. CDR3 nucleotides: TGTGCCAGCAGCCCGGACCGGCAGGAGCAGTACTTC. Translating it yields CASSPDRQEQYF.

The genes are TRBV29-1 and TRBJ2-3; possibly TRBD2 for D (5 bases). Trimming took 4 bases from V and 2 from J, leaving 7 bases between them. The CDR3 length is 12 residues. The germline CDR1 and CDR2 sequences are SQVTM and ANQGSEA. The CDR3 bases are TGCAGCGTTGGGGGAGACACAGATACGCAGTATTTT. It specifies CSVGGDTDTQYF.

This chain links TRBV5-4 with TRBJ2-7; 8 bases align to TRBD1. The ends lost 3 bases at V and 1 base at J; junction bases unmatched: 9. This CDR3 contains 16 residues. From germline, CDR1 is SGHNT and CDR2 YYREEE (reference sequence). As DNA, the CDR3 is TGTGCCAGCAGCTGGGGATCCGGGACAGGATCCTACGAGCAGTACTTC. It translates to CASSWGSGTGSYEQYF. Combining the CDR3 with reference TRBV5-4 and TRBJ2-7 gives the whole variable domain ETGVTQSPTHLIKTRGQQVTLRCSSQSGHNTVSWYQQALGQGPQFIFQYYREEENGRGNFPPRFSGLQFPNYSSELNVNALELDDSALYLCASSWGSGTGSYEQYFGPGTRLTVT.